What follows are 10 T cell receptor beta chains derived from one specimen sequenced in a study of Graves' ophthalmopathy and Graves' hyperthyroidism. Amplification of the TCR beta CDR3 regions used RNA transcripts (as template). HTBI primers were used in a first-round RT-PCR, which preceded a second-round multiplex PCR. Each CDR3 protein gets one entry after TCRdb re-called the multiplex PCR reads with MiXCR. Of 240,000 or so distinct CDR3 sequences listed, 45% are singletons. Sequencing used peripheral blood. These receptors were taken from an adult man with Graves' ophthalmopathy.

The chain is built from TRBV7-8 and TRBJ1-6; maybe TRBD1 (6 bases). This CDR3 has 14 residues. CDR1 is SGHVS and CDR2 is FQNEAQ in the germline V gene. Between the trimmed V and J ends, which lost 5 bases and 10 bases, there was a span of 15 bases. The CDR3 sequence: CASSRRTERSPLHF. The CDR3 DNA reads as TGTGCCAGCAGCCGGAGGACAGAAAGGTCACCCCTCCACTTT. The whole variable domain, remainder taken from reference TRBV7-8 and TRBJ1-6, is GAGVSQSPRYKVAKRGQDVALRCDPISGHVSLFWYQQALGQGPEFLTYFQNEAQLDKSGLPSDRFFAERPEGSVSTLKIQRTQQEDSAVYLCASSRRTERSPLHFGNGTRLTVT.

This clonotype was recorded a few times. The CDR3 nucleotides are TGCGCCAGCAGCCAAGATTGGAAAGGGAAAGGGCCCGGGGAGCTGTTTTTT. Protein: CASSQDWKGKGPGELFF. The chain joins TRBV4-1 to TRBJ2-2; D remains ambiguous. The V end lost 0 bases, the J end lost 6 bases, and 17 bases lay between the germline ends. CDR3 length equals 17 residues. The germline CDR1 and CDR2 sequences are MGHRA and YSYEKL.

This clonotype was detected a few times. The DNA of the CDR3 is TGTGCCAGCAGTGAATCCGGCAGGGACGAAAAACTGTTTTTT. Protein: CASSESGRDEKLFF. The chain carries TRBV2 and TRBJ1-4; a possible D gene is TRBD1 (5 bases). V was trimmed by 2 bases and J by 8 bases, leaving 12 bases between them. The CDR3 totals 14 residues. CDR1 and CDR2 (germline): SNHLY, FYNNEI.

The rearrangement joins TRBV25-1 to TRBJ1-6; the D gene is possibly TRBD1 (5 bases). V was trimmed by 5 bases and J by 11 bases, leaving 16 bases between them. Germline assignment: CDR1 MGHDK and CDR2 SYGVNS. CDR3 size: 14 residues. CDR3 protein: CASSSGAERAPLHF. In DNA form, the CDR3 reads TGTGCCAGCAGTTCTGGGGCCGAAAGGGCACCCCTCCACTTT.

The chain couples TRBV20-1 to TRBJ2-7, with D perhaps being TRBD1 or TRBD2 (5 bases each). Germline V gene lookup returns CDR1 DFQATT and CDR2 SNEGSKA (reference sequence). The CDR3 has 15 residues. V lost 0 bases and J lost 5, with 17 bases in between. The CDR3 is CSARDGDLAVHEQYF. Here the CDR3 DNA reads TGCAGTGCTAGAGACGGGGACCTAGCAGTCCACGAGCAGTACTTC.

This chain joins TRBV29-1 and TRBJ1-5; 7 bases are a match to TRBD1. Germline V CDR1 and CDR2: SQVTM, ANQGSEA. The CDR3 consists of 14 residues. J was trimmed by 6 bases and V by 8 bases; bases with no gene match: 13. The CDR3 DNA sequence: TGCAGCTTAGCCCCGACAGGGCAAGGTCAGCCCCAGCATTTT. It codes for CSLAPTGQGQPQHF.

In its sample, this clonotype was seen many times. Relative to the germline gene, one junction end is altered; a read error may explain this. This chain links TRBV7-7 with TRBJ1-1; 8 bases fit TRBD1. Germline-derived CDR1 and CDR2 are SSHAT and FNYEAQ (reference sequence). The CDR3 runs to 13 residues. The CDR3 DNA is TGTGCTAGCAGCTACGACAGGGGAACTGAAGCTTTCTTT. It yields the protein CASSYDRGTEAFF.

This clonotype was detected a few times. With a much larger clone just one base away, this may be a read error. V usage is TRBV7-3 and J usage is TRBJ2-2, with TRBD1 matching over 11 bases. This CDR3 has 17 residues. CDR1 is SGHTA, CDR2 FQGTGA, per germline. The V segment lost 4 bases and the J segment 6 bases; nucleotides outside the gene matches: 10. The CDR3: CASSSIPLGQGAGELFF. DNA for the CDR3: TGTGCCAGCAGCTCAATCCCCCTGGGACAGGGGGCCGGGGAGCTGTTTTTT. The full variable domain, completed using reference TRBV7-3 and TRBJ2-2, is GAGVSQTPSNKVTEKGKYVELRCDPISGHTALYWYRQSLGQGPEFLIYFQGTGAADDSGLPNDRFFAVRPEGSVSTLKIQRTERGDSAVYLCASSSIPLGQGAGELFFGEGSRLTVL.

In its sample, this clonotype was seen a few times. The V and J genes are TRBV7-9 and TRBJ2-7; D not resolved. V was trimmed by 5 bases and J by 2 bases, leaving 4 bases between them. The CDR3 loop spans 11 amino acids. CDR1 SEHNR and CDR2 FQNEAQ come from the germline V gene (reference sequence). CDR3: CASSETYEQYF. The CDR3 DNA follows: TGTGCCAGCAGCGAGACCTACGAGCAGTACTTC.

The rearrangement joins TRBV9 to TRBJ1-3, with D uncertain. The germline V gene has CDR1 SGDLS and CDR2 YYNGEE. Trimming pared 4 bases from V and 1 base from J, leaving 9 bases between. The CDR3 is 14 residues long. The CDR3 is CASSPSRSGNTIYF. CDR3 DNA sequence: TGTGCCAGCAGCCCCTCCCGATCTGGAAACACCATATATTTT.